The rows below give T cell receptor beta chains drawn from one sample of a study of blood T cell repertoires in COVID-19. Assay used: immunoSEQ multiplex PCR; TCRdb lists only in-frame clones, some missing. In the table there are some 150,000 clones, around 90% of which are singletons. Specimen: peripheral blood. Receptors originate from a woman aged 55 to 70 who had recovered from COVID-19. The CDR3 runs from the conserved cysteine through the conserved F or W.

cdr3_length | v_call | cdr3_aa
14 | TRBV29-1 | CSGVTGTTTGELFF
13 | TRBV13 | CASSQDTYNEQFF
16 | TRBV30 | CAWRLTGVSGANVLTF
15 | TRBV21-1 | CASSKEGVRTDTQYF
15 | TRBV2 | CASSEHPGGTGELFF
15 | TRBV10-3 | CAISESRGTINEQFF
16 | TRBV5-8 | CASSLERVSGANVLTF
15 | TRBV11-2 | CASSSPTGWTDTQYF
15 | TRBV5-6 | CASSFRAGGYNEQFF
14 | TRBV27 | CASGWTGENQPQHF
20 | TRBV18 | CASSLPGEEHIFSGANVLTF
15 | TRBV28 | CASTTNPWGDTEAFF
13 | TRBV2 | CASMRDTNQPQHF
15 | TRBV6-4 | CASSGTSGGANEQFF
15 | TRBV6-5 | CASSSRGEPGEKLFF
13 | TRBV28 | CASSPLTGYGYTF
15 | TRBV19 | CASSGDRAGNQPQHF
17 | TRBV5-1 | CASSLLSASGGGHEQYF
14 | TRBV6-2/TRBV6-3 | CASSSGSGDQPQHF
16 | TRBV6-1 | CASSGPDRGGGQPQHF
17 | TRBV4-1 | CASSQGPGQGKGETQYF
17 | TRBV5-4 | CASSSAGTGVAGVGYTF
13 | TRBV10-1 | CASSTSGGAEQYF
14 | TRBV24-1 | CATSDFRQGEGYTF
16 | TRBV4-1 | CASSSVGGGHTDTQYF
14 | TRBV6-5 | CASSPGGAYNEQFF
13 | TRBV7-9 | CASSPRDSYGYTF
15 | TRBV29-1 | CSVDLDRTGRNEQFF
14 | TRBV7-9 | CASSSQGAVDTQYF
12 | TRBV5-6 | CASYRGRSPLHF
15 | TRBV10-3 | CAISQTSGVYNEQFF
15 | TRBV28 | CASSLAGEINYGYTF
14 | TRBV6-5 | CASGATGILRGYTF
15 | TRBV5-1 | CASSLDPGVDEKLFF
18 | TRBV7-9 | CASSSDRNYGERNTEAFF
15 | TRBV5-1 | CASSGTSGVQETQYF
13 | TRBV20-1 | CSANDRSNQPQHF
15 | TRBV28 | CASSWDRVNTGELFF
15 | TRBV19 | CASSIPLAGAAEQFF
12 | TRBV28 | CASSLRDQPQHF
16 | TRBV3-1/TRBV3-2 | CASSQVGAGYSYEQYF
17 | TRBV18 | CASSPEQSAGGQETQYF
13 | TRBV3-1/TRBV3-2 | CASRKRGWETQYF
14 | TRBV5-1 | CASSLLAGAETQYF
17 | TRBV5-1 | CASSLGLGAITDNGYTF
17 | TRBV2 | CASNDDGLMATNEKLFF